The 28 T cell receptor beta chains presented below share a single source sample, sequenced in a study of OX40 agonist ivuxolimab in advanced cancers. TCRdb's table, derived via immunoSEQ multiplex PCR, lists solely in-frame clones and lacks some. The repertoire holds over 50,000 clones, with around 90% as singletons. This sample comprised CD4+ or CD8+ T cells sorted from blood, obtained in a trial of the OX40 agonist ivuxolimab. All receptors come from an adult with an advanced solid tumor such as melanoma, head and neck, liver or kidney cancer.

This clone showed up just a few times. The chain is built from TRBV7-2 and TRBJ1-6; D call uncertain. Trimming removed 1 base at V and 8 bases at J, with 9 bases between. The CDR3 consists of 14 residues. Germline loops: CDR1 SGHTA, CDR2 FQGNSA. The CDR3 DNA reads TGTGCCAGCAGCTTAGGGGAGGGTTATTCACCCCTCCACTTT. Residues: CASSLGEGYSPLHF.

The rearrangement uses TRBV5-4 and TRBJ2-7; 8 bases align to TRBD2. Germline V lookup: CDR1 SGHNT, CDR2 YYREEE (reference sequence). This CDR3 region has 15 residues. V lost 6 bases and J lost 0; bases outside the gene matches: 8. The CDR3 DNA sequence: TGTGCCAGCACCCGATCGCGGGGGGACTCCTACGAGCAGTACTTC. The encoded protein is CASTRSRGDSYEQYF.

The rearrangement links TRBV5-1 to TRBJ2-2, with D uncertain. The ends were cut back, 0 bases at V and 1 base at J, with 7 bases in the middle. CDR1 and CDR2 from the germline V gene are SGHRS and YFSETQ. The CDR3 length is 15 residues. CDR3 DNA sequence: TGCGCCAGCAGCTTGGAACAGAGGAACACCGGGGAGCTGTTTTTT. It yields the protein CASSLEQRNTGELFF.

The chain joins TRBV11-2 to TRBJ1-2, with a tentative D call TRBD1 (5 bases). V was clipped by 6 bases and J by 0 bases, with 14 bases between them. The germline CDR1 and CDR2 sequences are SGHAT and FQNNGV. CDR3 size: 15 residues. The CDR3 loop reads CASRDRDGANYGYTF. The CDR3 DNA reads TGTGCCAGCAGAGACCGGGACGGAGCTAACTATGGCTACACCTTC.

The DNA of the CDR3 is TGTGCCAGCAGCCAGGACACTAACTATGGCTACACCTTC. Translating gives CASSQDTNYGYTF. The chain has TRBV5-5 and TRBJ1-2, with D perhaps matching TRBD1 (5 bases). Germline CDR1 is SGHKS and CDR2 is YYEKEE (reference sequence). The CDR3 contains 13 residues. The ends were cut back, 4 bases at V and 0 bases at J, with 7 bases in the middle.

This chain links TRBV9 with TRBJ2-5; the match to TRBD2 covers 7 bases. Germline-derived CDR1 and CDR2 are SGDLS and YYNGEE. The V and J ends lost 3 bases and 5 bases, in that order; junction bases with no gene match: 1. The CDR3 extends over 12 amino acids. The CDR3 reads CASSAGRETQYF. CDR3 nucleotides: TGTGCCAGCAGCGCCGGGAGGGAGACCCAGTACTTC.

The chain links TRBV2 to TRBJ2-1; the match to TRBD2 covers 7 bases. Looked up from germline, CDR1 is SNHLY and CDR2 is FYNNEI. V shed 6 bases, J shed 14 bases, and the junction held 4 bases outside the gene matches. The CDR3 has 10 residues. In DNA, the CDR3 is TGTGCCAGCAGCCGGACTAGGGAGTTCTTC. This translates into CASSRTREFF.

The genes are TRBV18 and TRBJ2-1, with TRBD1 identical over 12 bases. V trimming: 2 bases; J trimming: 1 base; junction bases outside the gene matches: 3. This CDR3 is built from 17 residues. Germline V lookup: CDR1 KGHSH, CDR2 LQKENI. The CDR3 reads CASSPGTGGDSYNEQFF. The CDR3 nucleotides read TGTGCCAGCTCACCAGGGACAGGGGGCGATTCCTACAATGAGCAGTTCTTC. Full variable domain (rest looked up from reference TRBV18 and TRBJ2-1): NAGVMQNPRHLVRRRGQEARLRCSPMKGHSHVYWYRQLPEEGLKFMVYLQKENIIDESGMPKERFSAEFPKEGPSILRIQQVVRGDSAAYFCASSPGTGGDSYNEQFFGPGTRLTVL.

The rearrangement uses TRBV6-5 and TRBJ1-1, with a possible D match to TRBD1 (6 bases). The CDR3 length is 15 residues. The ends were cut back, 2 bases at V and 3 bases at J, with 13 bases in the middle. Germline values: CDR1 MNHEY, CDR2 SVGAGI. The CDR3 nucleotides are TGTGCCAGCAGTTACGCCCGGGGGGGGCACACTGAAGCTTTCTTT. It codes for CASSYARGGHTEAFF.

The chain couples TRBV14 to TRBJ1-1; 7 bases are shared with TRBD1. The CDR3 length is 14 residues. After removal of 1 base from V and 1 base from J, the junction contained 0 bases not matched to a gene. Germline values: CDR1 SGHDN, CDR2 FVKESK. The CDR3 nucleotides read TGTGCCAGCAGCCAAGGGACAGGGAACACTGAAGCTTTCTTT. It specifies CASSQGTGNTEAFF.

This clone was recorded once. The chain combines TRBV7-9 with TRBJ1-1, with D perhaps matching TRBD1 (5 bases). The CDR3 sequence is 16 residues long. Germline lookup yields CDR1 SEHNR and CDR2 FQNEAQ (reference sequence). V lost 5 bases and J 0 bases, leaving 16 bases between the germline ends. The CDR3 protein is CASSPRRVGLNTEAFF. In DNA form, the CDR3 reads TGTGCCAGCAGCCCCCGCAGGGTTGGGCTGAACACTGAAGCTTTCTTT.

The J gene is TRBJ2-1, the V gene TRBV28, with TRBD2 matching over 7 bases. Trimming took 7 bases from V and 3 from J; bases not matched to a gene: 12. Germline values: CDR1 MDHEN, CDR2 SYDVKM. The CDR3 sequence is 16 residues long. The CDR3 region is CASIGGGTGLYNEQFF. Here the CDR3 DNA reads TGTGCCAGCATCGGGGGAGGGACCGGGCTCTACAATGAGCAGTTCTTC.

The V call is TRBV19, the J call TRBJ1-2; TRBD1 agrees at 7 bases. The CDR3 contains 15 residues. The germline V gene has CDR1 LNHDA and CDR2 SQIVND (reference sequence). J lost 4 bases, V lost 4 bases, and 9 bases had no gene match. The CDR3 reads CASSRRQGSAYGYTF. Here the CDR3 DNA reads TGTGCCAGTAGTAGGAGACAGGGATCGGCCTATGGCTACACCTTC.

V and J are TRBV29-1 and TRBJ2-7; 7 bases line up with TRBD1. CDR1 and CDR2 from the germline V gene are SQVTM and ANQGSEA. The CDR3 consists of 12 residues. V lost 5 bases and J lost 6; bases outside the gene matches: 7. For the CDR3, the DNA is TGCAGCGTTAGAAGACAGGGCGGCGAGCAGTACTTC. Encoded protein: CSVRRQGGEQYF.

This clone was observed a single time. This chain joins TRBV28 and TRBJ1-3; D possibly corresponds to TRBD1 (5 bases). The germline gives CDR1 MDHEN, CDR2 SYDVKM. V dropped 3 bases and J dropped 4 bases, with 10 bases sitting between them. The CDR3 consists of 14 residues. In DNA form, the CDR3 reads TGTGCCAGCAGTTTGGGACTGCTCGGAAACACCATATATTTT. As protein: CASSLGLLGNTIYF.

This clone occurred a few times. The V call is TRBV28, the J call TRBJ2-3; D not certain. Trimming left V 2 bases short and J 2 bases short, with 11 bases between. Germline CDR1 and CDR2: MDHEN and SYDVKM. The CDR3 is 15 amino acids. The CDR3 here is CASSLPTEITDTQYF. In DNA, the CDR3 is TGTGCCAGCAGTTTACCCACAGAGATCACAGATACGCAGTATTTT.

The rearrangement joins TRBV15 to TRBJ1-5; unclear D gene. Germline CDR1 LNHNV, CDR2 YYDKDF (reference sequence). With 1 base removed from V and 2 bases from J, the gap between germline ends came to 15 bases. The CDR3 totals 17 residues. The DNA of the CDR3 is TGTGCCACCAGCAGAGGAAACCCTTGGGATGGCAATCAGCCCCAGCATTTT. Its protein product is CATSRGNPWDGNQPQHF.

V usage is TRBV15 and J usage is TRBJ2-2, with 9 nucleotides matching TRBD1. In germline, CDR1 is LNHNV, CDR2 YYDKDF (reference sequence). This CDR3 spans 15 amino acids. V lost 5 bases and J lost 6; bases outside the gene matches: 7. DNA for the CDR3: TGTGCCACCAGCTTCCGGGACAGGGAGGCCGGGGAGCTGTTTTTT. Translating it yields CATSFRDREAGELFF.

This clone was picked up a small number of times. The genes are TRBV9 and TRBJ1-4, with 7 bases matching TRBD1. J gave up 6 bases and V 4 bases, and 9 bases lay outside the gene matches. CDR3 length: 15 residues. The germline CDR1 and CDR2 sequences are SGDLS and YYNGEE. CDR3 bases: TGTGCCAGCAGCCCGCGACAGGGAGGGCATGAAAAACTGTTTTTT. This codes for CASSPRQGGHEKLFF.

This clone was counted a single time. The J gene is TRBJ1-5, the V gene TRBV28, with 7 bases fitting TRBD1. The CDR3 consists of 14 residues. The germline V gene encodes CDR1 MDHEN and CDR2 SYDVKM. Trimming removed 7 bases from V and 0 bases from J; junction bases left unmatched: 3. CDR3 DNA: TGTGCCAGCACGAGGGGGCATAGCAATCAGCCCCAGCATTTT. Amino acid sequence: CASTRGHSNQPQHF.

V usage is TRBV27 and J usage is TRBJ1-5, with a weak D call TRBD1 (5 bases). The CDR3 totals 13 residues. V shed 10 bases and J shed 0 bases, with 10 bases lying between them. CDR1 and CDR2 from the germline V gene are MNHEY and SMNVEV (reference sequence). The CDR3 is CATHGASNQPQHF. CDR3 in DNA: TGTGCCACCCACGGGGCTAGCAATCAGCCCCAGCATTTT.

The chain couples TRBV19 to TRBJ2-2; 8 nucleotides match TRBD1. V shed 3 bases and J 7 bases; nucleotides not matched to a gene: 7. Germline V gene lookup returns CDR1 LNHDA and CDR2 SQIVND (reference sequence). The CDR3 extends over 15 amino acids. CDR3 DNA: TGTGCCAGTAGTATTGGCAGGGGGCAGGTCGGGGAGCTGTTTTTT. It translates to CASSIGRGQVGELFF.

The V gene is TRBV18, the J gene TRBJ1-2; D gene uncertain. V shed 5 bases and J shed 0 bases, with 10 bases lying between them. The CDR3 extends over 14 amino acids. Germline V gene lookup returns CDR1 KGHSH and CDR2 LQKENI. The CDR3 spells CASSEDLANYGYTF. CDR3 nucleotide sequence: TGTGCCAGCTCAGAGGACTTAGCTAACTATGGCTACACCTTC.

The chain is built from TRBV6-5 and TRBJ2-7; TRBD1 aligns across 8 bases. The J segment lost 2 bases and the V segment lost 5 bases, leaving 2 bases of the junction unmatched. The V gene's germline CDR1 is MNHEY and CDR2 SVGAGI. This CDR3 is built from 13 residues. CDR3 sequence (DNA): TGTGCCAGCAGTCAGGGGGCTGCCTACGAGCAGTACTTC. It codes for CASSQGAAYEQYF.

This chain joins TRBV11-3 and TRBJ2-7; D remains unclear. Deletions cut 5 bases from V and 2 bases from J, with 7 bases between. This CDR3 spans 12 amino acids. The germline gives CDR1 SGHNT, CDR2 YENEEA. CDR3 sequence (DNA): TGTGCCAGCAGCAACGACACCTACGAGCAGTACTTC. This translates into CASSNDTYEQYF. Full variable domain (rest looked up from reference TRBV11-3 and TRBJ2-7): EAGVVQSPRYKIIEKKQPVAFWCNPISGHNTLYWYLQNLGQGPELLIRYENEEAVDDSQLPKDRFSAERLKGVDSTLKIQPAELGDSAVYLCASSNDTYEQYFGPGTRLTVT.

This chain connects TRBV10-3 to TRBJ2-7; 9 nucleotides match TRBD1. After removal of 0 bases from V and 2 bases from J, the junction contained 5 bases not matched to a gene. CDR3 length: 16 amino acids. Per the germline V gene, CDR1 is ENHRY and CDR2 is SYGVKD. CDR3 sequence reads: CAISESGTGFPYEQYF. The CDR3 coding sequence is TGTGCCATCAGTGAGTCGGGGACAGGGTTCCCCTACGAGCAGTACTTC.

The genes are TRBV19 and TRBJ2-7, with TRBD1 identical over 9 bases. CDR3 size: 15 residues. CDR1 and CDR2 (germline): LNHDA, SQIVND (reference sequence). With 4 bases clipped from V and 6 bases from J, the junction kept 10 bases outside the gene matches. CDR3 amino acids: CASSNEQGARFEQYF. The CDR3 nucleotides are TGTGCCAGTAGTAATGAACAGGGGGCAAGATTCGAGCAGTACTTC.

The chain links TRBV30 to TRBJ2-2, with D possibly TRBD2 on 6 matching bases. The CDR3 totals 10 residues. Germline V gene data show CDR1 as GTSNPN and CDR2 as SVGIG (reference sequence). V was shortened by 5 bases and J by 14 bases, with 12 bases between the two germline ends. The CDR3 sequence is CAWAGTVLFF. CDR3 sequence (DNA): TGTGCCTGGGCGGGGACGGTCCTGTTTTTT.